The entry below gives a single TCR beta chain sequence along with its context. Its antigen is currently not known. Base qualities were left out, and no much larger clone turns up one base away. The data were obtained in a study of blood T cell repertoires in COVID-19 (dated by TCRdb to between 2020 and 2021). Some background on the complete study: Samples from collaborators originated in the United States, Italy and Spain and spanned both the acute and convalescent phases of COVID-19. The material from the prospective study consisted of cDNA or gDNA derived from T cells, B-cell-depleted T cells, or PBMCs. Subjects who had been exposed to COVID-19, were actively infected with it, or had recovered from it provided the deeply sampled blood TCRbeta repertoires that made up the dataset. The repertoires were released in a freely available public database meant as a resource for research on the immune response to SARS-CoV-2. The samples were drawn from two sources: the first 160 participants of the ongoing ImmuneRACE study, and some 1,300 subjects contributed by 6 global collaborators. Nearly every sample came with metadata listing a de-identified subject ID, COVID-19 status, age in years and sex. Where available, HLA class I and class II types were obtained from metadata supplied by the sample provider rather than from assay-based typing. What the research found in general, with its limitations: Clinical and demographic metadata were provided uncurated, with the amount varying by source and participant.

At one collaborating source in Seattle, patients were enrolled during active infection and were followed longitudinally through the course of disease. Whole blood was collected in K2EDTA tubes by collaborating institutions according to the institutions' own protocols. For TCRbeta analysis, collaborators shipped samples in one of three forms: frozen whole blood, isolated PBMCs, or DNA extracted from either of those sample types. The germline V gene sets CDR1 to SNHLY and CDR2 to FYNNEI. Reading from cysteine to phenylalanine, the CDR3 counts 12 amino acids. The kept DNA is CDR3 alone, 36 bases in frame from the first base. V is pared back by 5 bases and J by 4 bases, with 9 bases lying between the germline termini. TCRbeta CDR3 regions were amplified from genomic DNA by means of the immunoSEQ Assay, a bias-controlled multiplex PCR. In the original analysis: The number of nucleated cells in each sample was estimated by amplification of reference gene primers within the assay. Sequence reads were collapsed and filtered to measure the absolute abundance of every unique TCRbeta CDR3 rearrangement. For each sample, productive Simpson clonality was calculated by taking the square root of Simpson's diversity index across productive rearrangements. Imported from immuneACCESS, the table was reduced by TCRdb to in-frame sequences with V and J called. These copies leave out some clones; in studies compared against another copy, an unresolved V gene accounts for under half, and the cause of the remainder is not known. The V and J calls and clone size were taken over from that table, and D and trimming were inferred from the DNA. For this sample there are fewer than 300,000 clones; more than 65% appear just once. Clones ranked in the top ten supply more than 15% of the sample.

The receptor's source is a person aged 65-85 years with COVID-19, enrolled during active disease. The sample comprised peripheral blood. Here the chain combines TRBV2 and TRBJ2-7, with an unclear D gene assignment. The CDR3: CASSSFGYEQYF. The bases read TGTGCCAGCAGTTCCTTCGGGTACGAGCAGTACTTC.